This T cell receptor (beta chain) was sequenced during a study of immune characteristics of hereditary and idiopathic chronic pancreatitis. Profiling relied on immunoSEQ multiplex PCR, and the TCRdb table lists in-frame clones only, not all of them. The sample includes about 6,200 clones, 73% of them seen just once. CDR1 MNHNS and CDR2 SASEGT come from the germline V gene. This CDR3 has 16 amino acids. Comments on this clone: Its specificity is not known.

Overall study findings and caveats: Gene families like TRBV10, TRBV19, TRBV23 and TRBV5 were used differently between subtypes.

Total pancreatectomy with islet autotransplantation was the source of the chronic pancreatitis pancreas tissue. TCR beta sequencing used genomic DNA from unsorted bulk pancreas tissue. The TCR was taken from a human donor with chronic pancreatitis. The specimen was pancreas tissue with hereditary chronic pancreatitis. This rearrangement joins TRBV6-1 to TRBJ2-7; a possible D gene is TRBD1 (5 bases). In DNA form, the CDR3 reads TGTGCCAGCAGCGAAGACACTAATCGCGCAGGGTTCGAGCAGTACGTC. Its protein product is CASSEDTNRAGFEQYV.